This T cell receptor beta chain was found in a study of CD8 T cell repertoires and HIV-1 epitope variants. Study context: Tested: three Gag epitope families, Nef HW9 and YT9. Study-wide points: This assay reports beta chains of antigen-expanded cells, not T cell function.

Measured with immunoSEQ multiplex PCR; TCRdb has only the in-frame clones, and not every one. The sample records 80,000 to 95,000 clones, over 70% being singletons. V lost 2 bases, J lost 5 bases, and 1 base stayed unmatched. CDR1 is SGDLS and CDR2 is YYNGEE in the germline V gene. CDR3 length equals 13 residues. This clone came up a few times. Its antigen is currently unknown. Other DNA sequences of this sample code for an identical CDR3. The source is a male donor with HIV. The specimen sequenced was uncultured baseline CD8+ T cells from peripheral blood mononuclear cells (PBMCs). The J gene is TRBJ2-7, the V gene TRBV9, with TRBD1 matching 10 bases. The CDR3 DNA is TGTGCCAGCAGCGTGGGACAGGGGAACGAGCAGTACTTC. This encodes CASSVGQGNEQYF.